A single sample gave rise to the 22 T cell receptor beta chains below, sequenced in a study of blood T cell repertoires in COVID-19 (dated by TCRdb to 2019 to 2021). Library construction relied on the immunoSEQ multiplex PCR assay. TCRdb took this table from immuneACCESS and kept in-frame rearrangements with V and J called. Such tables lack part of the clones; where checked against another copy, unresolved V genes explain under half of the gap, and the rest is unexplained. This sample lists approximately 230,000 clones; around four fifths were detected once. The top ten hold less than 20% of the sample. The material sequenced was peripheral blood. The source is a man aged 25 to 45 with active or convalescent COVID-19.

This chain connects TRBV18 to TRBJ2-7; tentatively, D is TRBD2 (6 bases). V lost 4 bases and J 0 bases, leaving 16 bases between the germline ends. This CDR3 has 16 amino acids. In germline, CDR1 is KGHSH, CDR2 LQKENI. The CDR3 spells CASSRLEASASYEQYF. CDR3 sequence (DNA): TGTGCCAGCTCACGGCTAGAAGCTAGCGCCTCCTACGAGCAGTACTTC.

In DNA form, the CDR3 reads TGCGCCAGCAGCTTGGCGGGATTCGCTGGAAACACCATATATTTT. Translation gives CASSLAGFAGNTIYF. This rearrangement joins TRBV5-1 to TRBJ1-3; unclear D gene. The CDR3 has 15 residues. With 0 bases removed from V and 2 bases from J, the gap between germline ends came to 9 bases. CDR1 SGHRS and CDR2 YFSETQ come from the germline V gene.

This clone came up a few times. The chain has TRBV7-9 and TRBJ1-1; D unresolved. This CDR3 comprises 13 residues. V shed 11 bases and J shed 1 base, with 14 bases lying between them. Germline lookup yields CDR1 SEHNR and CDR2 FQNEAQ (reference sequence). The CDR3 protein is CASGVGRNTEAFF. The CDR3 coding sequence is TGTGCCTCCGGGGTGGGCAGGAACACTGAAGCTTTCTTT.

The count of this clone is one. The chain employs TRBV7-8 and TRBJ2-7; tentatively, D is TRBD2 (7 bases). V was pared by 2 bases and J by 2 bases, with 13 bases between. Germline-derived CDR1 and CDR2 are SGHVS and FQNEAQ. This CDR3 contains 15 residues. CDR3 protein: CASSLKGGATYEQYF. The CDR3 DNA is TGTGCCAGCAGCTTAAAGGGGGGGGCCACCTACGAGCAGTACTTC.

This clone was detected only a few times. The chain links TRBV2 to TRBJ1-2, with a weak D call TRBD1 (5 bases). V was shortened by 6 bases and J by 4 bases, with 9 bases between the two germline ends. CDR1 SNHLY and CDR2 FYNNEI come from the germline V gene. CDR3 length: 12 amino acids. As DNA, the CDR3 is TGTGCCAGCAGCCCCGGGGGCTATGGCTACACCTTC. The encoded protein is CASSPGGYGYTF.

The CDR3 loop is CATTDRGYEQYF. CDR3 DNA sequence: TGTGCCACTACGGACAGGGGTTACGAGCAGTACTTC. This chain connects TRBV27 to TRBJ2-7; 9 bases match TRBD1. CDR1 is MNHEY and CDR2 is SMNVEV in the germline V gene (reference sequence). J gave up 4 bases and V 10 bases, and 5 bases lay outside the gene matches. This CDR3 region has 12 residues.

The J gene is TRBJ2-3, the V gene TRBV9, with 10 bases that match TRBD2. Germline V gene sequence: CDR1 SGDLS, CDR2 YYNGEE. CDR3 length: 16 amino acids. The V segment lost 0 bases and the J segment 2 bases; nucleotides outside the gene matches: 3. CDR3 DNA: TGTGCCAGCAGCGTAGAAAGCGGGGGGGCCACAGATACGCAGTATTTT. Translation: CASSVESGGATDTQYF.

Only a few counts were recorded for this clone. This chain joins TRBV6-4 and TRBJ1-6; maybe TRBD1 (6 bases). CDR3 size: 13 residues. The V end was cut by 2 bases, the J end by 15 bases, with 14 bases between. CDR1 and CDR2 (germline): MRHNA, SNTAGT. The DNA of the CDR3 is TGTGCCAGCAGTGACGCGGAAACGGGACACCTCCACTTT. Its translation is CASSDAETGHLHF.

This clone has only one observation. V gene TRBV5-4 combines with J gene TRBJ2-1; 7 bases map to TRBD2. The CDR3 totals 16 residues. Germline lookup yields CDR1 SGHNT and CDR2 YYREEE (reference sequence). V was clipped by 3 bases and J by 7 bases; unmatched bases: 13. The CDR3 DNA sequence: TGTGCCAGCAGCTCCCCATTAAGCGGGATTGGAAATGAGCAGTTCTTC. Protein: CASSSPLSGIGNEQFF.

This chain uses TRBV6-5 with TRBJ1-6; D is undetermined. Per the germline V gene, CDR1 is MNHEY and CDR2 is SVGAGI. V lost 5 bases and J lost 13, with 21 bases in between. This CDR3 comprises 15 residues. This chain's CDR3 is CASSPRTVESPPLHF. Here the CDR3 DNA reads TGTGCCAGCAGTCCCCGGACTGTGGAATCTCCGCCCCTCCACTTT.

J is TRBJ2-1 and V is TRBV28; possibly TRBD2 for D (6 bases). Trimming shortened V by 2 bases and J by 2 bases, and 16 bases separated the two germline ends. The length of the CDR3 is 17 residues. Germline CDR1 is MDHEN and CDR2 is SYDVKM. The CDR3 spells CASSLGGAGRTYNEQFF. Written as DNA, the CDR3 is TGTGCCAGCAGTTTAGGAGGGGCAGGGCGGACCTACAATGAGCAGTTCTTC.

This clone was observed a few times. The rearrangement links TRBV4-3 to TRBJ1-4, with 7 bases matching TRBD1. The J segment lost 6 bases and the V segment lost 0 bases, leaving 7 bases of the junction unmatched. Germline CDR1 reads LGHNA; CDR2 reads YSLEER. The CDR3 extends over 16 amino acids. The CDR3 protein is CASSQDRSGGDEKLFF. For the CDR3, the DNA is TGCGCCAGCAGCCAAGACCGATCAGGGGGAGATGAAAAACTGTTTTTT.

The chain recombines TRBV7-8 with TRBJ2-3; 7 bases are a match to TRBD1. CDR3 length: 14 residues. Trimming removed 5 bases from V and 0 bases from J; junction bases left unmatched: 2. Germline assignment: CDR1 SGHVS and CDR2 FQNEAQ. CDR3 sequence (DNA): TGTGCCAGCAGCGTACAGGGGAGCACAGATACGCAGTATTTT. Its protein product is CASSVQGSTDTQYF.

The chain recombines TRBV15 with TRBJ1-1; 9 bases fit TRBD1. The CDR3 totals 15 residues. Germline V CDR1 and CDR2: LNHNV, YYDKDF (reference sequence). The V gene end was trimmed by 3 bases and the J gene end by 8 bases; junction bases not matched to a gene: 10. The CDR3 bases are TGTGCCACCAGCAGTTTGGGACAGGGTACGACGGAAGCTTTCTTT. This gives the protein CATSSLGQGTTEAFF.

V usage is TRBV4-3 and J usage is TRBJ2-3; perhaps TRBD1 as D (5 bases). This CDR3 contains 13 residues. V was trimmed by 6 bases and J by 2 bases, leaving 9 bases between them. Germline-derived CDR1 and CDR2 are LGHNA and YSLEER. The CDR3 coding sequence is TGCGCCAGCAGTCGCAGGGACACAGATACGCAGTATTTT. Protein sequence: CASSRRDTDTQYF.

This chain connects TRBV4-3 to TRBJ2-5, with TRBD1 identical over 11 bases. The CDR3 totals 18 residues. Germline V gives CDR1 LGHNA, CDR2 YSLEER. The V and J ends lost 9 bases and 7 bases, in that order; junction bases with no gene match: 22. The CDR3: CASKPRGSGTGGPGTQYF. The CDR3 DNA reads TGCGCCAGTAAACCTAGAGGGTCCGGGACAGGGGGACCTGGGACCCAGTACTTC.

Turning to this clone: In the same sample, other DNA sequences code for this CDR3. The chain has TRBV6-5 and TRBJ2-2; the D is unclear. Trimming cost V 6 bases and J 6 bases, with 8 bases left between them. This CDR3 has 12 residues. Germline V gene sequence: CDR1 MNHEY, CDR2 SVGAGI. Here the CDR3 DNA reads TGTGCCAGCAGGCCCCAGGCCGGGGAGCTGTTTTTT. Residues: CASRPQAGELFF.

A few counts support this clone. The genes are TRBV25-1 and TRBJ1-4, with 10 bases lining up with TRBD1. V dropped 8 bases and J dropped 6; count of bases not matched to a gene: 6. The CDR3 runs to 14 residues. Germline-derived CDR1 and CDR2 are MGHDK and SYGVNS. CDR3: CASSRTGGYEKLFF. CDR3 DNA sequence: TGTGCCAGCTCTCGGACAGGGGGTTATGAAAAACTGTTTTTT. Full variable domain (missing parts from reference TRBV25-1 and TRBJ1-4): EADIYQTPRYLVIGTGKKITLECSQTMGHDKMYWYQQDPGMELHLIHYSYGVNSTEKGDLSSESTVSRIRTEHFPLTLESARPSHTSQYLCASSRTGGYEKLFFGSGTQLSVL.

The chain combines TRBV20-1 with TRBJ1-6; D gene ambiguous. V gave up 6 bases and J gave up 11 bases, with 11 bases separating them. Germline V gene sequence: CDR1 DFQATT, CDR2 SNEGSKA (reference sequence). The CDR3 loop spans 11 amino acids. For the CDR3, the DNA is TGCAGTGCCCTCACGGGAGCACCCCTCCACTTT. As protein: CSALTGAPLHF.

The chain carries TRBV5-1 and TRBJ2-2; D perhaps matches TRBD2 (6 bases). The CDR3 runs 15 residues. Trimming cost V 5 bases and J 2 bases, with 13 bases left between them. Germline V gene data show CDR1 as SGHRS and CDR2 as YFSETQ. This CDR3 is CASRLGLPNTGELFF. CDR3 nucleotides: TGCGCCAGCAGGCTGGGACTCCCTAACACCGGGGAGCTGTTTTTT.

In its sample, this clone was seen once. This chain joins TRBV9 and TRBJ2-3; 7 bases align to TRBD2. Germline loops: CDR1 SGDLS, CDR2 YYNGEE. The CDR3 is made up of 15 amino acids. J gave up 6 bases and V 0 bases, and 7 bases lay outside the gene matches. CDR3 sequence reads: CASSVDALASDTQYF. For the CDR3, the DNA is TGTGCCAGCAGCGTAGACGCACTAGCGTCGGATACGCAGTATTTT.

Concerning this clone: Other DNA sequences within the sample encode an identical CDR3. The chain carries TRBV11-2 and TRBJ2-5, with 7 bases that match TRBD2. V dropped 1 base and J dropped 3; count of bases not matched to a gene: 2. The CDR3 consists of 14 residues. The V gene's germline CDR1 is SGHAT and CDR2 FQNNGV. The CDR3 nucleotides read TGTGCCAGCAGCTTAGGGCTAGCGGAAGAGACCCAGTACTTC. Translating it yields CASSLGLAEETQYF.